These T cell receptor beta chains were read from a single sample in a study of blood T cell repertoires in COVID-19. Libraries were prepared by immunoSEQ multiplex PCR; TCRdb keeps only in-frame clonotypes and omits some of them. The sample includes 390,000 or so clones, about four fifths of them seen just once. Sequenced: PBMCs or T cells enriched from blood (not recorded which). The receptors were gathered from a woman in her forties or fifties who had recovered from COVID-19. The CDR3 runs from the conserved cysteine through the conserved F or W. D genes are given only for firm matches. Size values are once, few and many counts, or a class for expanded clones, and some rows have none.

J gene: TRBJ1-5; V gene: TRBV2; clone size: NA; D gene: NA; CDR3 DNA: TGTGCCAGCAAAGCCTCCTTTAGGGGCGGCAATCAGCCCCAGCATTTT; CDR3 protein: CASKASFRGGNQPQHF
J gene: TRBJ1-2; V gene: TRBV2; clone size: NA; D gene: NA; CDR3 DNA: TGTGCCAGCAGTGAAAGGGGTGTTCACACCTTC; CDR3 protein: CASSERGVHTF
J gene: TRBJ1-2; V gene: TRBV12-3/TRBV12-4; clone size: few; D gene: NA; CDR3 DNA: TGTGCCAGCCTAACCTCTCGGTATGGCTACACCTTC; CDR3 protein: CASLTSRYGYTF
J gene: TRBJ2-1; V gene: TRBV2; clone size: NA; D gene: TRBD2; CDR3 DNA: TGTGCCAGCAGTGAAGGGCTAGCGGGGGGACTCAATGAGCAGTTCTTC; CDR3 protein: CASSEGLAGGLNEQFF
J gene: TRBJ2-2; V gene: TRBV18; clone size: NA; D gene: TRBD2; CDR3 DNA: TGTGCCAGCTCACCAGGACTAGTTTTTGGTACCGGGGAGCTGTTTTTT; CDR3 protein: CASSPGLVFGTGELFF
J gene: TRBJ2-7; V gene: TRBV14; clone size: once; D gene: NA; CDR3 DNA: TGTGCCAGCAGCCCGACCGGGGATTTCTACGAGCAGTACTTC; CDR3 protein: CASSPTGDFYEQYF
J gene: TRBJ1-2; V gene: TRBV6-2/TRBV6-3; clone size: NA; D gene: NA; CDR3 DNA: TGTGCCAGCAGTTACGCGGGTATCGAAGGGCGCCTAAGCTATGGCTACACCTTC; CDR3 protein: CASSYAGIEGRLSYGYTF
J gene: TRBJ1-1; V gene: TRBV10-3; clone size: NA; D gene: NA; CDR3 DNA: TGTGCCTTCAGGGCATTTTTGAACACTGAAGCTTTCTTT; CDR3 protein: CAFRAFLNTEAFF
J gene: TRBJ2-2; V gene: TRBV18; clone size: NA; D gene: NA; CDR3 DNA: TGTGCCAGCTCACGCCCAAGAGAAGGGGGAACCGGGGAGCTGTTTTTT; CDR3 protein: CASSRPREGGTGELFF
J gene: TRBJ1-2; V gene: TRBV27; clone size: once; D gene: NA; CDR3 DNA: TGTGCCAGCAGTTTATTTCGGACAGACTATGGCTACACCTTC; CDR3 protein: CASSLFRTDYGYTF
J gene: TRBJ1-2; V gene: TRBV4-1; clone size: NA; D gene: TRBD1; CDR3 DNA: TGCGCCAGCAGCCACACAGGGGTTCGCGGCTACACCTTC; CDR3 protein: CASSHTGVRGYTF
J gene: TRBJ1-1; V gene: TRBV4-3; clone size: NA; D gene: TRBD1; CDR3 DNA: TGCGCCAGCAGCCACGAATTACAGGGGATGAACACTGAAGCTTTCTTT; CDR3 protein: CASSHELQGMNTEAFF
J gene: TRBJ1-3; V gene: TRBV5-1; clone size: NA; D gene: TRBD1; CDR3 DNA: TGCGCCAGCAGCCCGCCGAGGGACAGTGGAAACACCATATATTTT; CDR3 protein: CASSPPRDSGNTIYF
J gene: TRBJ1-1; V gene: TRBV10-3; clone size: NA; D gene: NA; CDR3 DNA: TGTGCCATCAGCGTAGGAGGGAGGGACACTGAAGCTTTCTTT; CDR3 protein: CAISVGGRDTEAFF
J gene: TRBJ2-1; V gene: TRBV19; clone size: NA; D gene: TRBD1; CDR3 DNA: TGTGCCAGTAGTATAGATGGAACAGGGGGATACAATGAGCAGTTCTTC; CDR3 protein: CASSIDGTGGYNEQFF
J gene: TRBJ1-4; V gene: TRBV6-1; clone size: once; D gene: NA; CDR3 DNA: TGTGCCAGCAGTGAATGGGGCAGGGCAGATGAAAAACTGTTTTTT; CDR3 protein: CASSEWGRADEKLFF
J gene: TRBJ2-3; V gene: TRBV9; clone size: NA; D gene: TRBD1; CDR3 DNA: TGTGCCAGCAGCGCACTGGACAGGGGAACCACTGGAGATACGCAGTATTTT; CDR3 protein: CASSALDRGTTGDTQYF
J gene: TRBJ2-7; V gene: TRBV20-1; clone size: NA; D gene: NA; CDR3 DNA: TGCAGTGCTAGTACTACGTACGAGCAGTACTTC; CDR3 protein: CSASTTYEQYF
J gene: TRBJ1-2; V gene: TRBV6-5; clone size: NA; D gene: NA; CDR3 DNA: TGTGCCACCGCCGGGTTTAACTATGGCTACACCTTC; CDR3 protein: CATAGFNYGYTF
J gene: TRBJ2-7; V gene: TRBV7-2; clone size: NA; D gene: TRBD2; CDR3 DNA: TGTGCCAGCAGCTTAGTGGGACTAGCGGGAGACAGCGAGCAGTACTTC; CDR3 protein: CASSLVGLAGDSEQYF
J gene: TRBJ2-2; V gene: TRBV15; clone size: NA; D gene: NA; CDR3 DNA: TGTGCCACCAGCAGAGCCGGGTCTTTCACCGGGGAGCTGTTTTTT; CDR3 protein: CATSRAGSFTGELFF
J gene: TRBJ1-6; V gene: TRBV30; clone size: few; D gene: NA; CDR3 DNA: TGTGCCTGGAGTAGCGGGATCGGGTTTCCACCCCTCCACTTT; CDR3 protein: CAWSSGIGFPPLHF
J gene: TRBJ1-6; V gene: TRBV5-8; clone size: NA; D gene: NA; CDR3 DNA: TGTGCCAGCAGCCCCGTGGCGCGGAATTCACCCCTCCACTTT; CDR3 protein: CASSPVARNSPLHF